These 22 T cell receptor beta chains share one sample of origin, sequenced in a study of T cell responses to AZD1222 COVID-19 vaccine. Produced via immunoSEQ multiplex PCR; TCRdb's table is partial and in-frame only. The table has over 100,000 clones, more than 75% seen once; the top ten hold around 3.5%. This specimen was peripheral blood, taken on day 0 of AZD1222 vaccination. The receptors here all came from an adult in good health.

This rearrangement joins TRBV7-2 to TRBJ1-2; the match to TRBD1 covers 8 bases. CDR3 length: 14 residues. J lost 6 bases, V lost 5 bases, and 8 bases had no gene match. Germline-derived CDR1 and CDR2 are SGHTA and FQGNSA. This CDR3 is CASSPRTGLDGYTF. The CDR3 DNA is TGTGCCAGCAGCCCCAGGACAGGGTTAGATGGCTACACCTTC.

The rearrangement links TRBV7-9 to TRBJ2-1; D tentatively reads TRBD1 or TRBD2 (6 bases each). In germline, CDR1 is SEHNR, CDR2 FQNEAQ (reference sequence). V dropped 4 bases and J dropped 4 bases, with 17 bases sitting between them. The CDR3 contains 16 residues. CDR3 protein: CASSSKGGLPYNEQFF. Here the CDR3 DNA reads TGTGCCAGCAGCTCTAAAGGGGGGCTACCTTACAATGAGCAGTTCTTC.

The chain is built from TRBV7-9 and TRBJ2-5; 8 bases are a match to TRBD1. The CDR3 length is 16 residues. J was trimmed by 2 bases and V by 4 bases; bases with no gene match: 9. Per the germline V gene, CDR1 is SEHNR and CDR2 is FQNEAQ (reference sequence). The DNA of the CDR3 is TGTGCCAGCAGCTCCGGGTTCGACAGGGGTCAAGAGACCCAGTACTTC. It codes for CASSSGFDRGQETQYF.

Only one count was recorded for this clone. V usage is TRBV6-2 or TRBV6-3 and J usage is TRBJ2-1; 8 positions match TRBD2. With V trimmed by 8 bases and J by 8 bases, 17 bases remained unmatched. Germline CDR1 and CDR2: MNHEY and SVGEGT. This CDR3 region has 16 residues. CDR3 in DNA: TGTGCCAGCTGCCCCCATCGGGGGGGCCTGGGCGATGAGCAGTTCTTC. Amino acid sequence: CASCPHRGGLGDEQFF.

The chain carries TRBV19 and TRBJ2-1; TRBD2 matches at 9 bases. CDR1 LNHDA and CDR2 SQIVND come from the germline V gene (reference sequence). The CDR3 spans 17 residues. After removal of 3 bases from V and 7 bases from J, the junction contained 13 bases not matched to a gene. CDR3 DNA: TGTGCCAGTAGTATCCCCGAGGGCGGGGGGGCCGAAAATGAGCAGTTCTTC. It encodes CASSIPEGGGAENEQFF. Filled out from reference TRBV19 and TRBJ2-1, the complete variable domain reads DGGITQSPKYLFRKEGQNVTLSCEQNLNHDAMYWYRQDPGQGLRLIYYSQIVNDFQKGDIAEGYSVSREKKESFPLTVTSAQKNPTAFYLCASSIPEGGGAENEQFFGPGTRLTVL.

V gene TRBV9 combines with J gene TRBJ1-5; a possible D gene is TRBD1 (6 bases). Trimming pared 4 bases from V and 3 bases from J, leaving 17 bases between. Germline V lookup: CDR1 SGDLS, CDR2 YYNGEE. This CDR3 region has 16 residues. CDR3 bases: TGTGCCAGCAGCCCCTCGGGACACGGCGACAATCAGCCCCAGCATTTT. Its protein is CASSPSGHGDNQPQHF.

This clone was observed a single time. The V call is TRBV9, the J call TRBJ2-3; 7 bases are a match to TRBD1. CDR1 is SGDLS, CDR2 YYNGEE, per germline. V lost 4 bases and J lost 6; bases outside the gene matches: 11. This CDR3 has 15 residues. In nucleotides, the CDR3 is TGTGCCAGCAGCCCCCAGGGGGTTAGTTGGGATACGCAGTATTTT. Amino acids: CASSPQGVSWDTQYF.

V and J are TRBV21-1 and TRBJ1-6. TRBV21-1 is annotated as a pseudogene. CDR3 size: 18 residues. CDR3 in amino acids: CASSNDRQRTRYNSPLHF. DNA of the CDR3: TGTGCCAGCAGCAATGATAGACAGCGGACCCGTTATAATTCACCCCTCCACTTT.

This rearrangement joins TRBV4-1 to TRBJ2-7, with 10 bases aligning to TRBD2. After removal of 2 bases from V and 2 bases from J, the junction contained 3 bases not matched to a gene. The germline V gene encodes CDR1 MGHRA and CDR2 YSYEKL. The CDR3 is 15 amino acids. CDR3 in amino acids: CASSQLAGETYEQYF. CDR3 nucleotides: TGCGCCAGCAGCCAACTAGCGGGGGAAACCTACGAGCAGTACTTC.

The DNA for the CDR3 is TGTGCCAGCAGCTTAGGTTTGGGGCAAGAAAGCACTGAAGCTTTCTTT. Translation: CASSLGLGQESTEAFF. The chain joins TRBV11-3 to TRBJ1-1; a weak D match, TRBD1 (5 bases). Germline values: CDR1 SGHNT, CDR2 YENEEA. The CDR3 runs to 16 residues. The V gene lost 1 base and the J gene lost 4 bases, with 16 bases spanning the gap.

In this sample, this clone turned up a few times. The rearrangement uses TRBV6-2 or TRBV6-3 and TRBJ1-1, with a tentative D call TRBD1 (5 bases). The CDR3 contains 15 residues. V was shortened by 2 bases and J by 0 bases, with 10 bases between the two germline ends. Germline V lookup: CDR1 MNHEY, CDR2 SVGEGT. CDR3 residues: CASSYTETVNTEAFF. CDR3 DNA sequence: TGTGCCAGCAGTTACACGGAGACAGTGAACACTGAAGCTTTCTTT.

Regarding this clone: One end of the junction does not line up with germline, which may come from a read error. This sequence joins TRBV7-9 and TRBJ1-2; the match to TRBD1 covers 7 bases. CDR3 length: 17 amino acids. The V gene's germline CDR1 is SEHNR and CDR2 FQNEAQ (reference sequence). This chain's CDR3 is CAGRPLGGVLLANGYTF. In nucleotides, the CDR3 is TGTGCCGGCAGGCCATTAGGGGGCGTCCTACTTGCTAATGGCTACACCTTC.

The chain links TRBV4-1 to TRBJ1-3; no clear D gene. The CDR3 loop spans 17 amino acids. Trimming took off 0 bases at V and 0 bases at J, with 12 bases between the two ends. Germline CDR1 MGHRA, CDR2 YSYEKL. DNA of the CDR3: TGCGCCAGCAGCCAAGATCCGGGGATGGACTCTGGAAACACCATATATTTT. Translated: CASSQDPGMDSGNTIYF.

The chain links TRBV19 to TRBJ2-3; 12 bases align to TRBD2. V shed 5 bases and J 4 bases; nucleotides not matched to a gene: 4. This CDR3 region has 15 residues. From germline, CDR1 is LNHDA and CDR2 SQIVND (reference sequence). In nucleotides, the CDR3 is TGTGCCAGTAGTGAGCTAGCGGGGGGGCCAGATACGCAGTATTTT. Amino acids: CASSELAGGPDTQYF. The variable domain in full, with the rest retrieved from reference TRBV19 and TRBJ2-3, is DGGITQSPKYLFRKEGQNVTLSCEQNLNHDAMYWYRQDPGQGLRLIYYSQIVNDFQKGDIAEGYSVSREKKESFPLTVTSAQKNPTAFYLCASSELAGGPDTQYFGPGTRLTVL.

This sequence joins TRBV6-5 and TRBJ1-2, with TRBD1 matching 7 bases. Trimming took 6 bases from V and 6 from J; bases not matched to a gene: 7. From germline, CDR1 is MNHEY and CDR2 SVGAGI. The CDR3 has 13 residues. The CDR3 protein is CASRVTGTDGYTF. As DNA, the CDR3 is TGTGCCAGCAGGGTGACAGGGACGGATGGCTACACCTTC.

A remark on this clone: In the same sample, other DNA sequences code for this CDR3. The CDR3 loop is CASSVATGNTEAFF. Here the CDR3 DNA reads TGTGCCAGCAGCGTAGCGACGGGGAACACTGAAGCTTTCTTT. The chain recombines TRBV9 with TRBJ1-1; no clear D gene. Trimming removed 0 bases from V and 1 base from J, with 7 bases in between. The germline V gene has CDR1 SGDLS and CDR2 YYNGEE. This CDR3 spans 14 amino acids.

The chain has TRBV25-1 and TRBJ1-5, with D possibly TRBD1 on 5 matching bases. Trimming took 4 bases from V and 3 from J, leaving 7 bases between them. The CDR3 consists of 13 residues. Germline V lookup: CDR1 MGHDK, CDR2 SYGVNS. CDR3: CASSGGTNQPQHF. The CDR3 nucleotides are TGTGCCAGCAGTGGGGGGACCAATCAGCCCCAGCATTTT.

V is TRBV5-6 and J is TRBJ1-2; D is unclear. Germline V lookup: CDR1 SGHDT, CDR2 YYEEEE. V was clipped by 3 bases and J by 5 bases, with 14 bases between them. The CDR3 loop spans 14 amino acids. Here the CDR3 DNA reads TGTGCCAGCAGCTCGGGCTCTCAAAGATATGGCTACACCTTC. It yields the protein CASSSGSQRYGYTF.

The chain has TRBV4-1 and TRBJ2-1; D is ambiguous. V dropped 2 bases and J dropped 8 bases, with 16 bases sitting between them. Germline V gene sequence: CDR1 MGHRA, CDR2 YSYEKL. There are 15 residues in the CDR3. CDR3: CASSQYSSLLDEQFF. In nucleotides, the CDR3 is TGCGCCAGCAGCCAATATTCCTCCCTCCTGGATGAGCAGTTCTTC.

The chain employs TRBV7-2 and TRBJ1-2; D perhaps matches TRBD1 (5 bases). Germline V gene lookup returns CDR1 SGHTA and CDR2 FQGNSA. Trimming removed 4 bases from V and 4 bases from J, with 10 bases in between. The CDR3 loop spans 13 amino acids. The CDR3 reads CASSSRRVYGYTF. The CDR3 DNA reads TGTGCCAGCAGCTCCCGCAGGGTCTATGGCTACACCTTC.

The V gene is TRBV5-1, the J gene TRBJ1-1; a weak D match, TRBD1 (5 bases). CDR3 length: 13 amino acids. Germline values: CDR1 SGHRS, CDR2 YFSETQ. Trimming took off 4 bases at V and 1 base at J, with 8 bases between the two ends. CDR3 in DNA: TGCGCCAGCAGCGATACAGGGAACACTGAAGCTTTCTTT. Amino acid sequence: CASSDTGNTEAFF.

The rearrangement uses TRBV2 and TRBJ2-3, with D possibly being TRBD2 (6 bases). The CDR3 loop spans 13 amino acids. V lost 3 bases to trimming and J lost 4 bases, with 8 bases between them. CDR1 is SNHLY, CDR2 FYNNEI, per germline. The CDR3 here is CASSDGTSDTQYF. The DNA for the CDR3 is TGTGCCAGCAGTGACGGGACTTCAGATACGCAGTATTTT.